Following are 29 T cell receptor beta chains from one sample sequenced in a study of human T cells and chemical hapten exposure. TCRdb re-called the RACE reads through MiXCR, storing one row per CDR3 protein. The sample shows 120,000 to 150,000 distinct CDR3 sequences, approximately 10% of them seen only once. Time point denoted: patch test 2, 6 weeks after DPC sensitization. Treatment: therapeutic diphenylcyclopropenone sensitization with weekly scalp DPC. Sequenced material: whole blood, taken in connection with sensitization to the hapten diphenylcyclopropenone (DPC). Source of these receptors: a woman between 45 and 65 years old with alopecia areata. Some clones in this sample may be carry-over from other donors' samples.

This clonotype has ten or more counts. The chain employs TRBV19 and TRBJ2-1, with 7 bases fitting TRBD2. The ends lost 1 base at V and 1 base at J; junction bases unmatched: 7. CDR3 length: 17 amino acids. Germline CDR1 LNHDA, CDR2 SQIVND (reference sequence). CDR3 bases: TGTGCCAGTAGTATAGTTTCTAGCGGAACGTCCTACAATGAGCAGTTCTTC. Its protein product is CASSIVSSGTSYNEQFF.

CDR3 in amino acids: CASSYPLAAGETQYF. The DNA for the CDR3 is TGTGCCAGCAGCTACCCTTTAGCGGCGGGGGAGACCCAGTACTTC. The chain recombines TRBV5-4 with TRBJ2-5; weak D call: TRBD2 (6 bases). This CDR3 has 15 amino acids. The ends were cut back, 3 bases at V and 5 bases at J, with 17 bases in the middle. The germline V gene encodes CDR1 SGHNT and CDR2 YYREEE (reference sequence). The variable domain in full, completed from reference TRBV5-4 and TRBJ2-5, reads ETGVTQSPTHLIKTRGQQVTLRCSSQSGHNTVSWYQQALGQGPQFIFQYYREEENGRGNFPPRFSGLQFPNYSSELNVNALELDDSALYLCASSYPLAAGETQYFGPGTRLLVL.

The rearrangement uses TRBV29-1 and TRBJ2-1; perhaps TRBD2 as D (6 bases). The CDR3 has 15 amino acids. V lost 7 bases, J lost 7 bases, and 23 bases lay in between. The V gene's germline CDR1 is SQVTM and CDR2 ANQGSEA. This CDR3 reads CSAEHRERTLNEQFF. The DNA of the CDR3 is TGCAGCGCCGAGCATCGGGAGCGGACCTTAAATGAGCAGTTCTTC.

This clonotype was seen many times. V gene TRBV12-3 or TRBV12-4 combines with J gene TRBJ2-5; D unresolved. The ends were cut back, 6 bases at V and 5 bases at J, with 7 bases in the middle. CDR3 length: 11 residues. The CDR3 DNA reads TGTGCCAGCAGCCCCGAGGAGACCCAGTACTTC. Its translation is CASSPEETQYF.

The chain joins TRBV28 to TRBJ2-5; TRBD2 aligns across 10 bases. Germline-derived CDR1 and CDR2 are MDHEN and SYDVKM. The V and J ends lost 8 bases and 1 base, in that order; junction bases with no gene match: 4. CDR3 length equals 14 residues. CDR3 nucleotides: TGTGCCAGCGGTAGCGGGAGGCCCCAAGAGACCCAGTACTTC. It translates to CASGSGRPQETQYF.

This clonotype turned up a few times. The chain combines TRBV29-1 with TRBJ2-3; TRBD1 matches 10 bases. The V segment lost 7 bases and the J segment 9 bases; nucleotides outside the gene matches: 4. From germline, CDR1 is SQVTM and CDR2 ANQGSEA. CDR3 length equals 11 residues. The CDR3 here is CSGQGAGTQYF. DNA of the CDR3: TGCAGCGGACAGGGGGCAGGAACGCAGTATTTT.

This clonotype has a count of ten or more. The rearrangement uses TRBV7-9 and TRBJ2-1; TRBD2 might be the D (6 bases). Germline CDR1 is SEHNR and CDR2 is FQNEAQ (reference sequence). Trimming took off 1 base at V and 4 bases at J, with 8 bases between the two ends. The length of the CDR3 is 14 residues. As DNA, the CDR3 is TGTGCCAGCAGCTTAGTAGCGGATTACAATGAGCAGTTCTTC. Encoded protein: CASSLVADYNEQFF.

This sequence joins TRBV20-1 and TRBJ2-2; TRBD2 matches 7 bases. Germline values: CDR1 DFQATT, CDR2 SNEGSKA (reference sequence). V shed 1 base, J shed 5 bases, and the junction held 7 bases outside the gene matches. The CDR3 has 15 amino acids. CDR3 residues: CSARVGGSGTGELFF. The CDR3 DNA follows: TGCAGTGCTAGAGTCGGCGGGAGCGGAACCGGGGAGCTGTTTTTT.

This chain connects TRBV7-8 to TRBJ1-1; unclear D gene. CDR1 and CDR2 from the germline V gene are SGHVS and FQNEAQ. Trimming removed 1 base at V and 6 bases at J, with 12 bases between. CDR3 size: 14 residues. CDR3 DNA: TGTGCCAGCAGCTTAGTGTCTTCCGCGTCTGAAGCTTTCTTT. This gives the protein CASSLVSSASEAFF.

This clonotype was observed many times. The chain combines TRBV10-3 with TRBJ1-5, with D possibly matching TRBD1 (6 bases). The germline gives CDR1 ENHRY, CDR2 SYGVKD. V lost 3 bases and J lost 2, with 11 bases in between. The CDR3 totals 15 residues. In DNA form, the CDR3 reads TGTGCCATCAGTGACCAGGGGTTCGGCAATCAGCCCCAGCATTTT. This codes for CAISDQGFGNQPQHF.

V is TRBV18 and J is TRBJ2-7, with D unclear. The CDR3 contains 13 residues. Germline CDR1 is KGHSH and CDR2 is LQKENI. V dropped 3 bases and J dropped 5 bases, with 11 bases sitting between them. CDR3: CASSPPSSHEQYF. The CDR3 bases are TGTGCCAGCTCACCTCCCAGTTCGCACGAGCAGTACTTC. The whole variable domain, remainder taken from reference TRBV18 and TRBJ2-7, is NAGVMQNPRHLVRRRGQEARLRCSPMKGHSHVYWYRQLPEEGLKFMVYLQKENIIDESGMPKERFSAEFPKEGPSILRIQQVVRGDSAAYFCASSPPSSHEQYFGPGTRLTVT.

The V and J genes are TRBV4-3 and TRBJ2-1, with a tentative D call TRBD1 (5 bases). This CDR3 is 16 amino acids long. Per germline, CDR1 LGHNA and CDR2 YSLEER. The germline V and J ends were trimmed by 0 bases and 8 bases, with 17 bases remaining between them. DNA for the CDR3: TGCGCCAGCAGCCAAGAAGGGGCCTTGGGTGCGGATGAGCAGTTCTTC. This sequence encodes CASSQEGALGADEQFF.

This clonotype showed up just a few times. V usage is TRBV20-1 and J usage is TRBJ2-5; the D is unclear. The V gene lost 4 bases and the J gene lost 5 bases, with 11 bases spanning the gap. CDR1 is DFQATT, CDR2 SNEGSKA, per germline (reference sequence). The CDR3 totals 12 residues. CDR3 sequence: CSANPPGETQYF. For the CDR3, the DNA is TGCAGTGCTAACCCCCCCGGGGAGACCCAGTACTTC.

The chain is built from TRBV28 and TRBJ1-5; D unclear. Trimming left V 6 bases short and J 2 bases short, with 8 bases between. CDR1 and CDR2 (germline): MDHEN, SYDVKM. This CDR3 is 13 amino acids long. The CDR3 sequence is CASSTDRNQPQHF. As DNA, the CDR3 is TGTGCCAGCAGCACAGATCGCAATCAGCCCCAGCATTTT.

As concerns this clonotype: Being one base from a much bigger clone, this may be a read error. This chain joins TRBV7-9 and TRBJ1-1; D uncertain. This CDR3 contains 14 residues. Germline V CDR1 and CDR2: SEHNR, FQNEAQ (reference sequence). The DNA for the CDR3 is TGTGCCAGCACCCCGGCGGTGGTTTACACTAAAGCTTTCTTT. Protein product: CASTPAVVYTKAFF. The full variable domain, with the rest looked up from reference TRBV7-9 and TRBJ1-1, is DTGVSQNPRHKITKRGQNVTFRCDPISEHNRLYWYRQTLGQGPEFLTYFQNEAQLEKSRLLSDRFSAERPKGSFSTLEIQRTEQGDSAMYLCASTPAVVYTKAFFGQGTRLTVV.

This clonotype was counted a few times. The chain joins TRBV7-3 to TRBJ2-1, with D unclear. Trimming left V 2 bases short and J 5 bases short, with 4 bases between. Looked up from germline, CDR1 is SGHTA and CDR2 is FQGTGA. The CDR3 spans 12 residues. The CDR3 sequence is CASSLANNEQFF. The DNA for the CDR3 is TGTGCCAGCAGCTTAGCAAACAATGAGCAGTTCTTC.

The CDR3 nucleotides read TGTGCCAGCAGTTTGAGTGCCAGGGTCTATGGCTACACCTTC. Its protein is CASSLSARVYGYTF. The chain carries TRBV28 and TRBJ1-2; possible D gene TRBD1, 5 bases. Germline CDR1 is MDHEN and CDR2 is SYDVKM. V lost 3 bases, J lost 4 bases, and 12 bases lay in between. This CDR3 contains 14 residues.

In regard to this clonotype: A clone one base away is much larger, so this may be a read error. V gene TRBV11-3 combines with J gene TRBJ2-1; either TRBD1 or TRBD2 may supply D (5 bases each). Germline lookup yields CDR1 SGHNT and CDR2 YENEEA. The CDR3 is 17 amino acids. CDR3 coding DNA: TGTGCCAGCAGCTCAATTCCCCCGGGACGATCCTGCAATGAGCAGTTCTTC. Its translation: CASSSIPPGRSCNEQFF.

This clonotype was detected a few times. The V and J genes are TRBV3-1 and TRBJ1-2; the D gene is possibly TRBD1 (5 bases). Trimming removed 0 bases at V and 5 bases at J, with 10 bases between. The CDR3 extends over 14 amino acids. The germline CDR1 and CDR2 sequences are LGHDT and YNNKEL (reference sequence). The CDR3 DNA reads as TGTGCCAGCAGCCAAGAACCAGGGCCTTATGGCTACACCTTC. As protein: CASSQEPGPYGYTF. The full variable domain, with the rest looked up from reference TRBV3-1 and TRBJ1-2, is DTAVSQTPKYLVTQMGNDKSIKCEQNLGHDTMYWYKQDSKKFLKIMFSYNNKELIINETVPNRFSPKSPDKAHLNLHINSLELGDSAVYFCASSQEPGPYGYTFGSGTRLTVV.

This clonotype was found a few times. V gene TRBV6-5 combines with J gene TRBJ1-4; TRBD1 is a possible D gene (5 bases). The germline V gene encodes CDR1 MNHEY and CDR2 SVGAGI. Trimming took 6 bases from V and 5 from J, leaving 13 bases between them. The CDR3 sequence is 14 residues long. CDR3 in DNA: TGTGCCAGCAGCGAGGGACGGATGAATGAAAAACTGTTTTTT. It translates to CASSEGRMNEKLFF.

A note on this clonotype: Just one base apart from a much larger clone, this may be a read error. The chain carries TRBV5-5 and TRBJ2-1; the match to TRBD2 covers 8 bases. The CDR3 loop spans 15 amino acids. Germline V CDR1 and CDR2: SGHKS, YYEKEE (reference sequence). This CDR3 is CASSLEAGAYDEQFF. The DNA for the CDR3 is TGTGCCAGCAGCTTGGAAGCGGGAGCCTACGATGAGCAGTTCTTC.

This clonotype was detected a few times. The chain recombines TRBV5-1 with TRBJ2-1; possible D gene TRBD2, 5 bases. V shed 0 bases and J shed 7 bases, with 11 bases lying between them. CDR1 and CDR2 from the germline V gene are SGHRS and YFSETQ. The CDR3 consists of 14 residues. CDR3 amino acids: CASSLGTAGNEQFF. In nucleotides, the CDR3 is TGCGCCAGCAGCTTGGGTACTGCGGGTAATGAGCAGTTCTTC.

The CDR3 DNA reads as TGTGCCAGCAGCCAGCTCGGGGACGGCTCCTACGAGCAGTACTTC. Amino acid sequence: CASSQLGDGSYEQYF. The chain recombines TRBV4-2 with TRBJ2-7; D may be TRBD1 or TRBD2 (5 bases each). The CDR3 runs to 15 residues. Germline V gene data show CDR1 as LGHNA and CDR2 as YNFKEQ. Trimming took 3 bases from V and 0 from J, leaving 12 bases between them.

This clonotype showed up many times. The chain recombines TRBV19 with TRBJ1-5; 8 bases line up with TRBD1. Per germline, CDR1 LNHDA and CDR2 SQIVND (reference sequence). V shed 4 bases, J shed 5 bases, and the junction held 7 bases outside the gene matches. The CDR3 is 15 residues long. CDR3 sequence reads: CASSTLDRVDQPQHF. The CDR3 region has the DNA TGTGCCAGTAGTACCCTGGACAGGGTGGATCAGCCCCAGCATTTT. Full variable domain (rest looked up from reference TRBV19 and TRBJ1-5): DGGITQSPKYLFRKEGQNVTLSCEQNLNHDAMYWYRQDPGQGLRLIYYSQIVNDFQKGDIAEGYSVSREKKESFPLTVTSAQKNPTAFYLCASSTLDRVDQPQHFGDGTRLSIL.

This clonotype was found many times. This chain connects TRBV6-2 or TRBV6-3 to TRBJ1-1; D gene uncertain. The CDR3 totals 13 residues. V dropped 2 bases and J dropped 5 bases, with 9 bases sitting between them. Germline V gives CDR1 MNHEY, CDR2 SVGEGT. The chain's CDR3 is CASSYGQTTEAFF. The DNA for the CDR3 is TGTGCCAGCAGTTACGGGCAGACGACTGAAGCTTTCTTT.

CDR3 loop: CASSNTGLGTDTQYF. CDR3 nucleotide sequence: TGTGCCAGCAGCAACACAGGGTTGGGCACAGATACGCAGTATTTT. The rearrangement joins TRBV11-2 to TRBJ2-3; a weak D match, TRBD1 (6 bases). CDR3 size: 15 residues. Trimming cost V 5 bases and J 1 base, with 13 bases left between them. The germline V gene encodes CDR1 SGHAT and CDR2 FQNNGV.

This chain links TRBV20-1 with TRBJ2-5; D assignment may be TRBD1 or TRBD2 (5 bases each). There are 16 residues in the CDR3. Germline assignment: CDR1 DFQATT and CDR2 SNEGSKA (reference sequence). V was trimmed by 0 bases and J by 0 bases, leaving 14 bases between them. The CDR3 DNA follows: TGCAGTGCTAGAGAGTGGGGACCGGGCAACCAAGAGACCCAGTACTTC. This gives the protein CSAREWGPGNQETQYF.

This clonotype was detected ten times or more. The J gene is TRBJ2-7, the V gene TRBV29-1; 9 bases are a match to TRBD2. The V gene's germline CDR1 is SQVTM and CDR2 ANQGSEA. This CDR3 is 15 amino acids long. The trim removed 2 bases at V and 1 base at J, leaving 6 bases unmatched. As DNA, the CDR3 is TGCAGCGTTGAATCCCAGCGGGAGGTATCCTACGAGCAGTACTTC. Translation gives CSVESQREVSYEQYF.

The rearrangement joins TRBV6-2 or TRBV6-3 to TRBJ2-1; D is unresolved. Germline V gives CDR1 MNHEY, CDR2 SVGEGT. The CDR3 extends over 13 amino acids. V lost 8 bases and J lost 0, with 8 bases in between. The CDR3 here is CASGDRSYNEQFF. CDR3 DNA: TGTGCCAGCGGAGATCGCTCCTACAATGAGCAGTTCTTC.